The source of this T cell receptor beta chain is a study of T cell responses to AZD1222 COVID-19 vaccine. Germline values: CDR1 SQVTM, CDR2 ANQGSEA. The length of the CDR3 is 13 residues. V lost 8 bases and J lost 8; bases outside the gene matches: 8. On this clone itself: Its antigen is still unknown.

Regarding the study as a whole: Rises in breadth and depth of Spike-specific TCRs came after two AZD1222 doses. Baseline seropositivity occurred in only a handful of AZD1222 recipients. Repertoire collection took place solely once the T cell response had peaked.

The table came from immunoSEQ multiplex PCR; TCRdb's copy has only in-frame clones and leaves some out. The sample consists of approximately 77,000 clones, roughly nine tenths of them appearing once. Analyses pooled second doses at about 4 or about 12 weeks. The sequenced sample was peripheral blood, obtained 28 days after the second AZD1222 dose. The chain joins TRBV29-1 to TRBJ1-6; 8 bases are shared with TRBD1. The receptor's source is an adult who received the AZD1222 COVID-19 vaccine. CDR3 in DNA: TGCAGCCCGACGGGGACAGGAGATTCACCCCTCCACTTT. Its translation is CSPTGTGDSPLHF.